Listed here are 8 T cell receptor beta chains from one sample, sequenced in a study of T cells after yellow fever vaccination. TCRdb itself ran the 5' RACE reads through MiXCR, one entry per CDR3 protein. The sample records some 290,000 distinct CDR3 sequences, around 11% being singletons. The sample was CD4+ T cells sorted from PBMCs, taken 45 days after the yellow fever booster vaccination. The receptors stem from a man aged 18 to 29 who received the YFV17D yellow fever vaccine.

The chain joins TRBV15 to TRBJ2-5; TRBD1 is a possible D gene (5 bases). The germline V and J ends were trimmed by 0 bases and 2 bases, with 10 bases remaining between them. The CDR3 sequence is 15 residues long. Germline CDR1 is LNHNV and CDR2 is YYDKDF (reference sequence). CDR3 sequence reads: CATSREWGGQETQYF. CDR3 DNA sequence: TGTGCCACCAGCAGAGAATGGGGCGGTCAAGAGACCCAGTACTTC.

This clonotype was counted between two and nine times. CDR3 bases: TGCAGTGCTAGAGATTCCTCCAGGCCGCGCACGGGTCGGGAAAAACTGTTTTTT. Translated: CSARDSSRPRTGREKLFF. The V gene is TRBV20-1, the J gene TRBJ1-4, with D unresolved. Germline-derived CDR1 and CDR2 are DFQATT and SNEGSKA (reference sequence). Trimming took off 0 bases at V and 8 bases at J, with 25 bases between the two ends. CDR3 length equals 18 residues.

There are many counts of this clonotype. The V gene is TRBV5-1, the J gene TRBJ2-1; 7 bases agree with TRBD2. CDR1 is SGHRS, CDR2 YFSETQ, per germline. This CDR3 spans 13 amino acids. Trimming at V came to 2 bases and at J to 9 bases, leaving 5 bases not matched to a gene. The CDR3 nucleotides are TGCGCCAGCAGCTTCGAAGCGGGGACTGAGCAGTTCTTC. This sequence encodes CASSFEAGTEQFF.

This chain's CDR3 is CASSDWHSTDTQYF. The CDR3, as DNA: TGTGCCAGCAGTGACTGGCATAGCACAGATACGCAGTATTTT. The chain couples TRBV6-4 to TRBJ2-3; D uncertain. Germline V gene sequence: CDR1 MRHNA, CDR2 SNTAGT. The CDR3 has 14 amino acids. V shed 1 base and J shed 0 bases, with 5 bases lying between them.

The sample holds a few counts of this clonotype. The chain recombines TRBV20-1 with TRBJ2-5, with unresolved D. The CDR3 consists of 12 residues. The germline gives CDR1 DFQATT, CDR2 SNEGSKA (reference sequence). V was shortened by 1 base and J by 7 bases, with 10 bases between the two germline ends. CDR3 residues: CSARGVAWTQYF. CDR3 sequence (DNA): TGCAGTGCTAGAGGTGTAGCATGGACCCAGTACTTC.

The chain has TRBV27 and TRBJ2-7; D is undetermined. This CDR3 is built from 14 residues. Trimming cost V 3 bases and J 0 bases, with 9 bases left between them. Germline V gives CDR1 MNHEY, CDR2 SMNVEV (reference sequence). This chain's CDR3 is CASSFKVNSYEQYV. The CDR3, as DNA: TGTGCCAGCAGTTTTAAGGTAAACTCCTACGAGCAGTACGTC.

This clonotype was observed many times. The chain combines TRBV7-2 with TRBJ1-6; no clear D. Trimming stripped 1 base from V and 10 bases from J, with 14 bases between. Germline V gene lookup returns CDR1 SGHTA and CDR2 FQGNSA. The CDR3 runs 15 residues. The CDR3 protein is CASSLDGQSYSPLHF. Written as DNA, the CDR3 is TGTGCCAGCAGCTTAGATGGCCAGTCCTACTCACCCCTCCACTTT.

This clonotype was counted between two and nine times. The rearrangement uses TRBV7-2 and TRBJ2-5; maybe TRBD1 (5 bases). V was pared by 5 bases and J by 4 bases, with 14 bases between. This CDR3 contains 14 residues. Germline CDR1 reads SGHTA; CDR2 reads FQGNSA. CDR3 sequence (DNA): TGTGCCAGCAGCGGCCGGCCCAGGGTAGAGACCCAGTACTTC. This translates into CASSGRPRVETQYF.